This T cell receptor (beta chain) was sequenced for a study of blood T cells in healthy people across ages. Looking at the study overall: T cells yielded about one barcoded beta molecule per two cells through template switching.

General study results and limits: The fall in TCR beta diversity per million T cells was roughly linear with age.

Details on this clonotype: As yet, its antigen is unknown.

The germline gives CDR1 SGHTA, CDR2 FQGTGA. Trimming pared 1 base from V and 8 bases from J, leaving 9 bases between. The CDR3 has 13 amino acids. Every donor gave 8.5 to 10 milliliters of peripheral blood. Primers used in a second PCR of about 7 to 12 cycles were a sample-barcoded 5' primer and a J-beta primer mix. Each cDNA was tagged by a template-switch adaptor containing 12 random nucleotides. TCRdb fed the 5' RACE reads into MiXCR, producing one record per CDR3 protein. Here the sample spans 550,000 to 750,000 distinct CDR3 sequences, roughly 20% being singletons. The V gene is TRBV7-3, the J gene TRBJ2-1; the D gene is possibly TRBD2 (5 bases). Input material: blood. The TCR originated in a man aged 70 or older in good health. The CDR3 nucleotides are TGTGCCAGCAGCTTAATGGTCGGGGATGAGCAGTTCTTC. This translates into CASSLMVGDEQFF.